The 20 T cell receptor beta chains in this list originate from one sample, sequenced in a study of blood T cell repertoires in COVID-19. Clones were sequenced by immunoSEQ multiplex PCR, and TCRdb holds only the in-frame ones, with some missing. The repertoire holds about 9,000 clones, with 70% to 90% as singletons. The sample comprised peripheral blood. The source of these receptors is a human donor in a cohort sampled during active COVID-19.

This clone has just one count. The chain links TRBV24-1 to TRBJ1-5; 9 bases are shared with TRBD1. This CDR3 has 15 amino acids. V dropped 7 bases and J dropped 3; count of bases not matched to a gene: 6. The germline V gene encodes CDR1 KGHDR and CDR2 SFDVKD. The CDR3 region has the DNA TGTGCCACCAGGGAAGGGACAGGGTCCAATCAGCCCCAGCATTTT. This gives the protein CATREGTGSNQPQHF.

This chain links TRBV11-2 with TRBJ1-3; D call uncertain. Per the germline V gene, CDR1 is SGHAT and CDR2 is FQNNGV. This CDR3 spans 13 amino acids. Trimming cost V 4 bases and J 2 bases, with 6 bases left between them. CDR3 sequence (DNA): TGTGCCAGCAGCTACATTGCTGGAAACACCATATATTTT. The encoded protein is CASSYIAGNTIYF.

This rearrangement joins TRBV7-9 to TRBJ1-2; TRBD1 matches at 9 bases. Germline V gene lookup returns CDR1 SEHNR and CDR2 FQNEAQ (reference sequence). The CDR3 spans 15 residues. Unmatched junction bases numbered 5, after V lost 5 bases and J lost 1 base. Here the CDR3 reads CASSIGTGINYGYTF. The CDR3, as DNA: TGTGCCAGCAGCATTGGGACAGGGATTAACTATGGCTACACCTTC.

V usage is TRBV24-1 and J usage is TRBJ2-3, with 7 bases aligning to TRBD1. The CDR3 is 16 residues long. V dropped 1 base and J dropped 3; count of bases not matched to a gene: 6. Germline V gene data show CDR1 as KGHDR and CDR2 as SFDVKD. The CDR3 loop is CATSDLRGQGTDTQYF. The CDR3 nucleotides are TGTGCCACCAGTGATTTAAGGGGGCAAGGGACAGATACGCAGTATTTT.

The chain links TRBV20-1 to TRBJ2-1, with TRBD2 matching 7 bases. V lost 3 bases to trimming and J lost 8 bases; unmatched junction nucleotides: 22. There are 18 residues in the CDR3. CDR1 and CDR2 from the germline V gene are DFQATT and SNEGSKA (reference sequence). The CDR3, as DNA: TGCAGTGCTAGTCCTAGCGGATTGTTCGTTCGGTTTTACGATGAGCAGTTCTTC. It is translated as CSASPSGLFVRFYDEQFF.

The gene calls are TRBV28 and TRBJ1-2; 9 bases match TRBD1. The ends lost 7 bases at V and 10 bases at J; junction bases unmatched: 10. CDR3 length equals 13 residues. In germline, CDR1 is MDHEN, CDR2 SYDVKM. This chain's CDR3 is CASTPQDRGSYTF. In nucleotides, the CDR3 is TGTGCCAGCACCCCCCAAGACAGGGGGTCCTACACCTTC.

The rearrangement joins TRBV10-1 to TRBJ2-5, with D perhaps TRBD2 (6 bases). The CDR3 is 16 residues long. The V gene lost 0 bases and the J gene lost 5 bases, with 16 bases spanning the gap. Per germline, CDR1 WNHNN and CDR2 SYGVQD (reference sequence). Written as DNA, the CDR3 is TGCGCCAGCAGTGAGTCGGCGGGAAACTCCCTGGAGACCCAGTACTTC. This encodes CASSESAGNSLETQYF.

The CDR3 is CASRGLAHRETQYF. Written as DNA, the CDR3 is TGTGCCAGCAGAGGACTAGCGCATAGGGAGACCCAGTACTTC. The gene calls are TRBV25-1 and TRBJ2-5; 9 bases are shared with TRBD2. Germline CDR1 MGHDK, CDR2 SYGVNS. J lost 5 bases, V lost 6 bases, and 7 bases had no gene match. CDR3 length equals 14 residues.

This rearrangement joins TRBV11-2 to TRBJ2-5, with D unresolved. V gave up 5 bases and J gave up 2 bases, with 15 bases separating them. Germline assignment: CDR1 SGHAT and CDR2 FQNNGV. This CDR3 is 15 amino acids long. As DNA, the CDR3 is TGTGCCAGCAGCACGATAGCCGGGTCTCAAGAGACCCAGTACTTC. Amino acids: CASSTIAGSQETQYF.

The chain links TRBV5-6 to TRBJ1-4; TRBD1 agrees at 7 bases. Germline V gene data show CDR1 as SGHDT and CDR2 as YYEEEE. This CDR3 has 14 residues. V lost 5 bases, J lost 8 bases, and 9 bases stayed unmatched. The CDR3 here is CASRYTRGEEKLFF. The CDR3 DNA reads TGTGCCAGCAGATATACCAGGGGGGAAGAAAAACTGTTTTTT. Drawing the rest from reference TRBV5-6 and TRBJ1-4, the complete variable domain is DAGVTQSPTHLIKTRGQQVTLRCSPKSGHDTVSWYQQALGQGPQFIFQYYEEEERQRGNFPDRFSGHQFPNYSSELNVNALLLGDSALYLCASRYTRGEEKLFFGSGTQLSVL.

The chain joins TRBV28 to TRBJ1-4; D unresolved. There are 15 residues in the CDR3. From germline, CDR1 is MDHEN and CDR2 SYDVKM. V was cut by 5 bases and J by 6 bases, with 16 bases left in between. The CDR3 sequence: CASSNLEGGYEKLFF. CDR3 in DNA: TGTGCCAGCAGTAACCTCGAGGGAGGGTATGAAAAACTGTTTTTT.

Here the CDR3 reads CASSVGWTGNEKLFF. CDR3 bases: TGTGCCAGCAGCGTAGGGTGGACAGGCAATGAAAAACTGTTTTTT. The chain carries TRBV9 and TRBJ1-4; 7 nucleotides agree with TRBD1. The germline V gene encodes CDR1 SGDLS and CDR2 YYNGEE. With 0 bases clipped from V and 5 bases from J, the junction kept 4 bases outside the gene matches. The CDR3 spans 15 residues.

The genes are TRBV27 and TRBJ1-6; 8 bases are shared with TRBD1. V dropped 3 bases and J dropped 0; count of bases not matched to a gene: 4. Germline CDR1 is MNHEY and CDR2 is SMNVEV (reference sequence). CDR3 length equals 17 residues. CDR3 in amino acids: CASSFRDRSSYNSPLHF. CDR3 in DNA: TGTGCCAGCAGTTTCCGGGACAGGAGCTCCTATAATTCACCCCTCCACTTT.

The chain recombines TRBV6-5 with TRBJ2-1; TRBD1 aligns across 8 bases. The germline CDR1 and CDR2 sequences are MNHEY and SVGAGI. With V trimmed by 7 bases and J by 5 bases, 10 bases remained unmatched. The CDR3 is 15 residues long. CDR3: CASTPYRGIHNEQFF. For the CDR3, the DNA is TGTGCCAGCACACCTTACAGGGGGATCCACAATGAGCAGTTCTTC.

This sequence joins TRBV5-6 and TRBJ2-1; TRBD1 matches at 7 bases. The CDR3 covers 15 residues. Losses at the gene ends were 4 bases for V and 3 bases for J; bases not matched to a gene: 7. Germline V gene data show CDR1 as SGHDT and CDR2 as YYEEEE. CDR3 DNA sequence: TGTGCCAGCAGCGTAAGGGACAGCTACTACAATGAGCAGTTCTTC. Amino acid sequence: CASSVRDSYYNEQFF.

The chain employs TRBV3-1 (or the pseudogene TRBV3-2) and TRBJ1-1; weak D call: TRBD1 (6 bases). The germline V gene has CDR1 LGHDT and CDR2 YNNKEL (reference sequence). V shed 2 bases and J shed 5 bases, with 21 bases lying between them. The CDR3 runs 17 residues. The CDR3 coding sequence is TGTGCCAGCAGCCAACAACTTATTACCCCAGGACAGACTGAAGCTTTCTTT. It translates to CASSQQLITPGQTEAFF.

The V gene is TRBV5-6, the J gene TRBJ2-3, with 10 bases identical to TRBD2. CDR1 and CDR2 from the germline V gene are SGHDT and YYEEEE. The V gene end was trimmed by 0 bases and the J gene end by 1 base; junction bases not matched to a gene: 5. The CDR3 loop spans 17 amino acids. The CDR3 DNA is TGTGCCAGCAGCTTGGGGGTTAGCGGGAGGCGCACAGATACGCAGTATTTT. Protein sequence: CASSLGVSGRRTDTQYF.

This chain connects TRBV12-3 or TRBV12-4 to TRBJ2-7; 7 bases are shared with TRBD1. CDR3 size: 13 residues. V trimming: 5 bases; J trimming: 6 bases; junction bases outside the gene matches: 7. The CDR3 spells CASSPRAGGEQYF. DNA for the CDR3: TGTGCCAGCAGTCCCCGGGCAGGGGGCGAGCAGTACTTC.

By share, this clone ranks as large. This chain connects TRBV28 to TRBJ2-7, with 9 bases that match TRBD2. The germline V gene has CDR1 MDHEN and CDR2 SYDVKM. This CDR3 has 16 amino acids. The J segment lost 7 bases and the V segment lost 0 bases, leaving 10 bases of the junction unmatched. The CDR3 here is CASSLWSSGASGEQYF. The CDR3 bases are TGTGCCAGCAGTTTATGGTCTAGCGGGGCCTCCGGTGAGCAGTACTTC.

The V and J genes are TRBV28 and TRBJ2-3; no clear D. The CDR3 length is 15 residues. V was pared by 2 bases and J by 3 bases, with 12 bases between. CDR1 and CDR2 from the germline V gene are MDHEN and SYDVKM. CDR3 in DNA: TGTGCCAGCAGTTTAGGTCTAGTCGGTACAGATACGCAGTATTTT. Amino acids: CASSLGLVGTDTQYF.